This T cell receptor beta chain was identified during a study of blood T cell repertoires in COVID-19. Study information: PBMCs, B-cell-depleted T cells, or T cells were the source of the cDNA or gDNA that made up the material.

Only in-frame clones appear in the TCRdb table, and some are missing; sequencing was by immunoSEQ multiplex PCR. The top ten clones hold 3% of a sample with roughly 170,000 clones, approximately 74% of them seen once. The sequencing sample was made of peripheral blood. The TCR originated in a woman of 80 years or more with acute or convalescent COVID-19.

This CDR3 is CASSLSGGYEQYF. In DNA, the CDR3 is TGTGCCAGCAGCCTTAGCGGGGGCTACGAGCAGTACTTC. J is TRBJ2-7 and V is TRBV3-1 (or the pseudogene TRBV3-2); TRBD2 agrees at 9 bases. Germline V gives CDR1 LGHDT, CDR2 YNNKEL (reference sequence). This CDR3 has 13 residues. With V trimmed by 4 bases and J by 3 bases, 1 base remained unmatched.